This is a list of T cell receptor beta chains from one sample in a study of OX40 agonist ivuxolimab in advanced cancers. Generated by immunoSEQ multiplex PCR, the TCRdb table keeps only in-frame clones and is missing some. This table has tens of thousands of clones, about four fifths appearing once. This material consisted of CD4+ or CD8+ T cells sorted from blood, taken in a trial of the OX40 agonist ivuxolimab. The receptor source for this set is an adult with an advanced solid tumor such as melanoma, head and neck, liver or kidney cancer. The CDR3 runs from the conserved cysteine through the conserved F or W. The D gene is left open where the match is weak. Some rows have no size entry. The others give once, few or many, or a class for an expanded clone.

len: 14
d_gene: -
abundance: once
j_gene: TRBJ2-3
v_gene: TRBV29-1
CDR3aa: CSVKRDKVSDTQYF
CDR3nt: TGCAGCGTGAAGAGGGACAAGGTGTCAGATACGCAGTATTTT

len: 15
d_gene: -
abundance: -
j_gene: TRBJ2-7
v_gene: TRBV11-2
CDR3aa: CASSYSSDSDYEQYF
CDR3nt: TGTGCCAGCAGCTACTCCTCCGACAGCGACTACGAGCAGTACTTC

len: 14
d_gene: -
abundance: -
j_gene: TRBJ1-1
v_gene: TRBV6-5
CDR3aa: CASSPPGSLHMAFF
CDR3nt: TGTGCCAGCAGCCCTCCGGGTTCCCTACATATGGCTTTCTTT

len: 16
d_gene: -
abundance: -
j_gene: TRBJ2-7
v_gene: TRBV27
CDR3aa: CASSLGPNSRVVEQYF
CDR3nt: TGTGCCAGCAGTTTAGGGCCGAACAGTAGGGTAGTCGAGCAGTACTTC

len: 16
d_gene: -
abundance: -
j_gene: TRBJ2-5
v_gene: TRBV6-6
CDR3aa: CASSYLGRTTQETQYF
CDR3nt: TGTGCCAGCAGTTACCTGGGACGGACAACTCAAGAGACCCAGTACTTC

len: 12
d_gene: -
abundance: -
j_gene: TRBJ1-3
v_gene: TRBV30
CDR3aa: CACTVLGNTIYF
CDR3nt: TGTGCCTGTACCGTCTTGGGAAACACCATATATTTT

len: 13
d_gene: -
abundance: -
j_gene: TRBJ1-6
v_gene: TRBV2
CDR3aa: CASIRDTNSPLHF
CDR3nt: TGTGCCAGCATAAGAGACACCAATTCACCCCTCCACTTT

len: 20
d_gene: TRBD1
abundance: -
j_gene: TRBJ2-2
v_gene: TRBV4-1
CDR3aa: CASSQDMSGDSRTWVRELFF
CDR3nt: TGCGCCAGCAGCCAAGATATGTCAGGGGACAGTCGAACATGGGTCAGGGAGCTGTTTTTT

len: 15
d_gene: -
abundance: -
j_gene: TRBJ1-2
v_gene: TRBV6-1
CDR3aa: CASNPPRGAGYGYTF
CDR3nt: TGTGCCAGCAATCCACCCCGGGGGGCGGGCTATGGCTACACCTTC

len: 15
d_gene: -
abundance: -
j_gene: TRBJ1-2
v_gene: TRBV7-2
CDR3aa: CASSLVGEGVDGYTF
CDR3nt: TGTGCCAGCAGCTTAGTTGGCGAGGGGGTAGATGGCTACACCTTC

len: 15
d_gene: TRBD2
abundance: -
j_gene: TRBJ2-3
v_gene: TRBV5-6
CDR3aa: CASSFLAASTDTQYF
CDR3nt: TGTGCCAGCAGCTTCCTAGCGGCTAGCACAGATACGCAGTATTTT

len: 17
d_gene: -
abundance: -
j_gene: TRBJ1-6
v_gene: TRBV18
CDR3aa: CASSPPGLAAVNSPLHF
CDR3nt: TGTGCCAGCTCACCTCCGGGCTTGGCGGCAGTTAATTCACCCCTCCACTTT

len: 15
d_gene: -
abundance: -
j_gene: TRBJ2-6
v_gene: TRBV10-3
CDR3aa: CAISEDNSGANVLTF
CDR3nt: TGTGCCATCAGTGAAGACAACTCTGGGGCCAACGTCCTGACTTTC

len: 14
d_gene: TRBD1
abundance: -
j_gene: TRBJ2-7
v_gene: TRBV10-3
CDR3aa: CAISLSGTAVEQYF
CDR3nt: TGTGCCATCAGTCTAAGTGGGACAGCGGTCGAGCAGTACTTC

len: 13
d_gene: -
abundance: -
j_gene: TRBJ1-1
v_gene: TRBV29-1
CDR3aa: CSVEAAMNTEAFF
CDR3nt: TGCAGCGTTGAAGCTGCAATGAACACTGAAGCTTTCTTT

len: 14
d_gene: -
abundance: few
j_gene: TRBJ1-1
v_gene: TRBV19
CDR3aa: CASSPGLLNTEAFF
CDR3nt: TGTGCCAGTAGTCCGGGACTGTTGAACACTGAAGCTTTCTTT

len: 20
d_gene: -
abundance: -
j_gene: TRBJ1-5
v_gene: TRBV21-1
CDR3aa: CASSNSSYLDRRYSNQPQHF
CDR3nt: TGTGCCAGCAGCAATTCCTCTTACCTCGACAGACGATATAGCAATCAGCCCCAGCATTTT

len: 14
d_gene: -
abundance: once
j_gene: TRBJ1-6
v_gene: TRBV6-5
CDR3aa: CASSLGPFNSPLHF
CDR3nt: TGTGCCAGCAGTTTGGGACCTTTTAATTCACCCCTCCACTTT

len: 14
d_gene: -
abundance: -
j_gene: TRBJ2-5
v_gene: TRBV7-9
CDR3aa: CASSPPPSQETQYF
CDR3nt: TGTGCCAGCAGCCCCCCTCCAAGCCAAGAGACCCAGTACTTC

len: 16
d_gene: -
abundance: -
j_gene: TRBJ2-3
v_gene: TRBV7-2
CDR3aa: CASSPPGLPFTHTQYF
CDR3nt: TGTGCCAGCAGCCCCCCAGGTCTCCCCTTCACCCATACGCAGTATTTT

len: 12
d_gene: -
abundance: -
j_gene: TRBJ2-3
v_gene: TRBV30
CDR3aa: CAWRGYTDTQYF
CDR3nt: TGTGCCTGGAGAGGGTATACAGATACGCAGTATTTT

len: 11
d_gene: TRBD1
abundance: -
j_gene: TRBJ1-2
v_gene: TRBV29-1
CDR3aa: CSVRTGSGYTF
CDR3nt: TGCAGCGTTCGGACAGGGAGTGGCTACACCTTC

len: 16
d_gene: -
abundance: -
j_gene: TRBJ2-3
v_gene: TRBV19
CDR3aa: CASSIAVTPYTDTQYF
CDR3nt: TGTGCCAGTAGTATTGCCGTGACGCCGTATACAGATACGCAGTATTTT

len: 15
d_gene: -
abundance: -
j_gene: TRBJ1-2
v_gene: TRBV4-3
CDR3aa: CASSQGFAGNYGYTF
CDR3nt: TGCGCCAGCAGCCAAGGGTTTGCGGGGAACTATGGCTACACCTTC

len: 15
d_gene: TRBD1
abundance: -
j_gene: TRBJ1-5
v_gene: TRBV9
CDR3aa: CASSLQGGPNQPQHF
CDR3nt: TGTGCCAGCAGCCTCCAGGGGGGTCCTAATCAGCCCCAGCATTTT

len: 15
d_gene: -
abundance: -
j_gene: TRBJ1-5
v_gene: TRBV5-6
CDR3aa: CASSFGIRGDQPQHF
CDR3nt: TGTGCCAGCAGCTTCGGGATCCGGGGTGATCAGCCCCAGCATTTT

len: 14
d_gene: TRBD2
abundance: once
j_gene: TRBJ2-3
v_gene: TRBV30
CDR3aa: CAWSAGLALDTQYF
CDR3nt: TGTGCCTGGAGTGCGGGACTAGCGCTAGATACGCAGTATTTT

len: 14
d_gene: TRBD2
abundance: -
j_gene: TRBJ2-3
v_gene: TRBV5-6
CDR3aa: CASQKRGRTDTQYF
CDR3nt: TGTGCCAGCCAGAAGCGGGGACGCACAGATACGCAGTATTTT

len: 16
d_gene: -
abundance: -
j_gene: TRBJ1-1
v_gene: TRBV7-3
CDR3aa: CASSPRSPGANTEAFF
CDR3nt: TGTGCCAGCAGCCCCCGGTCTCCGGGGGCGAACACTGAAGCTTTCTTT

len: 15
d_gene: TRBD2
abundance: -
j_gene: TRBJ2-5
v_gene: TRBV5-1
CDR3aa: CASSPVTSGRETQYF
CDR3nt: TGCGCCAGCAGCCCTGTGACTAGCGGACGGGAGACCCAGTACTTC

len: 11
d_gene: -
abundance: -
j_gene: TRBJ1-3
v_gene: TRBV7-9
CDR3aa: CASSIGNTIYF
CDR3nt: TGTGCCAGCAGCATCGGAAACACCATATATTTT

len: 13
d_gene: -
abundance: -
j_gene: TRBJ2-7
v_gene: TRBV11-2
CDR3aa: CASSLELASEQYF
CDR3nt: TGTGCCAGCAGCTTAGAATTAGCCTCCGAGCAGTACTTC

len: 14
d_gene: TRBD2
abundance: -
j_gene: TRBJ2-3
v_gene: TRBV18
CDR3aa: CASSLTSGTDTQYF
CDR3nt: TGTGCCAGCTCACTTACTAGCGGTACAGATACGCAGTATTTT

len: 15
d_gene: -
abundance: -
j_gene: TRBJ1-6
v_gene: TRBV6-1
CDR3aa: CASSELQQYNSPLHF
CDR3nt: TGTGCCAGCAGTGAACTCCAGCAATATAATTCACCCCTCCACTTT

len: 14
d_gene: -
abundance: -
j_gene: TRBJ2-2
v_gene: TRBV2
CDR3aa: CASSGGANTGELFF
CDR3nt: TGTGCCAGCAGCGGAGGGGCGAACACCGGGGAGCTGTTTTTT

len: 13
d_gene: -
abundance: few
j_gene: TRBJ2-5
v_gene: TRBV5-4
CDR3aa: CASSLADRETQYF
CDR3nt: TGTGCCAGCAGCTTGGCAGATAGGGAGACCCAGTACTTC

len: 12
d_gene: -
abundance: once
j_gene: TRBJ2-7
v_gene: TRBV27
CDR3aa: CASSLVGYEQYF
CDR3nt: TGTGCCAGCAGTTTGGTGGGTTACGAGCAGTACTTC

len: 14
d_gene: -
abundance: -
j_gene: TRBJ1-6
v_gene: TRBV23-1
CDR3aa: CASSQSGHNSPLHF
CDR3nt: TGCGCCAGCAGTCAATCGGGCCATAATTCACCCCTCCACTTT

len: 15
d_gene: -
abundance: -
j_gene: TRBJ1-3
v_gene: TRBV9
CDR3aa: CASSVGFGGRNTIYF
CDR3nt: TGTGCCAGCAGCGTAGGTTTCGGGGGGCGAAACACCATATATTTT

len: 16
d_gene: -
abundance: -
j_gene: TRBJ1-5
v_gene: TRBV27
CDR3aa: CAGFPTGANSNQPQHF
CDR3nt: TGTGCCGGCTTCCCGACAGGAGCAAATAGCAATCAGCCCCAGCATTTT

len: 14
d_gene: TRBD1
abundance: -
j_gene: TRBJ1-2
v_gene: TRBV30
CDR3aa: CAWSVIQGARGYTF
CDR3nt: TGTGCCTGGAGTGTAATACAGGGGGCACGAGGCTACACCTTC

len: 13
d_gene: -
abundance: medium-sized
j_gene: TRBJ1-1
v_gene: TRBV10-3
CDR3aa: CAISEMENTEAFF
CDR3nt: TGTGCCATCAGTGAGATGGAGAACACTGAAGCTTTCTTT

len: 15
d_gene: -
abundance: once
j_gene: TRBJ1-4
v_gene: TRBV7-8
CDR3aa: CASSFGGLNNEKLFF
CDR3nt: TGTGCCAGCAGCTTCGGTGGACTGAATAATGAAAAACTGTTTTTT

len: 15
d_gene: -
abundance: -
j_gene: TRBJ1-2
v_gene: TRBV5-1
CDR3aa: CASSPTGGGQYGYTF
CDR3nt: TGCGCCAGCAGCCCGACGGGGGGGGGCCAATATGGCTACACCTTC

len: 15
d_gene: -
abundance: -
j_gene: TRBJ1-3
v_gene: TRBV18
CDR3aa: CASTPAANLGNTIYF
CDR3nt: TGTGCCAGCACCCCAGCGGCAAACCTGGGAAACACCATATATTTT

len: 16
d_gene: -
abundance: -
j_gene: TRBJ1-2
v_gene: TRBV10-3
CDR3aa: CAISESRQRNSYGYTF
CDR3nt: TGTGCCATCAGTGAGTCGCGTCAGCGTAATTCCTATGGCTACACCTTC

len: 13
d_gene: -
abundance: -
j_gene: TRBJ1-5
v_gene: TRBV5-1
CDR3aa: CASSLRPQQPQHF
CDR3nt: TGCGCCAGCAGCTTGCGACCACAGCAGCCCCAGCATTTT

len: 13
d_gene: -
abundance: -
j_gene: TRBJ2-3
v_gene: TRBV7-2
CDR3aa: CASSLAGSDTQYF
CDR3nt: TGTGCCAGCAGCTTAGCGGGGTCAGATACGCAGTATTTT